The 12 T cell receptor beta chains below come from one sample, sequenced in a study of shared clonotypes between healthy human individuals. This table comes from immunoSEQ multiplex PCR, and its TCRdb copy is limited to in-frame clones, with some not included. The sample lists approximately 530,000 clones; about 96% were seen once. The sample comprised naive CD4+ T cells sorted from blood. Subset defined: CD45RA+ positively selected. These receptors all stem from a woman in her 30s in good health.

The chain carries TRBV28 and TRBJ1-5, with a weak D call TRBD1 (6 bases). The germline CDR1 and CDR2 sequences are MDHEN and SYDVKM. The V and J ends lost 6 bases and 1 base respectively, with 13 bases between them. The CDR3 is made up of 15 amino acids. The CDR3, as DNA: TGTGCCAGCAGGAGTCACGGGACAAGCAATCAGCCCCAGCATTTT. It specifies CASRSHGTSNQPQHF. Full variable domain (outside the CDR3, taken from reference TRBV28 and TRBJ1-5): DVKVTQSSRYLVKRTGEKVFLECVQDMDHENMFWYRQDPGLGLRLIYFSYDVKMKEKGDIPEGYSVSREKKERFSLILESASTNQTSMYLCASRSHGTSNQPQHFGDGTRLSIL.

This chain connects TRBV7-9 to TRBJ2-3, with D hard to call. The CDR3 covers 12 residues. The V end lost 6 bases, the J end lost 2 bases, and 6 bases lay between the germline ends. Looked up from germline, CDR1 is SEHNR and CDR2 is FQNEAQ (reference sequence). DNA of the CDR3: TGTGCCAGCAGGGGCCTCACAGATACGCAGTATTTT. Translated: CASRGLTDTQYF.

This chain joins TRBV19 and TRBJ2-7, with 9 bases aligning to TRBD2. Germline assignment: CDR1 LNHDA and CDR2 SQIVND (reference sequence). The ends lost 9 bases at V and 7 bases at J; junction bases unmatched: 13. The CDR3 consists of 14 residues. The CDR3 DNA reads TGTGCCAGCGGGGGCGGGAGGGCCCTGGGGGAGCAGTACTTC. Encoded protein: CASGGGRALGEQYF.

The chain joins TRBV6-1 to TRBJ2-7; D is perhaps TRBD2 (5 bases). Per the germline V gene, CDR1 is MNHNS and CDR2 is SASEGT. CDR3 size: 13 residues. The V and J ends lost 7 bases and 6 bases respectively, with 16 bases between them. CDR3 sequence: CASNRGFSPEQYF. CDR3 nucleotide sequence: TGTGCCAGCAATCGGGGTTTTAGTCCCGAGCAGTACTTC.

V usage is TRBV6-6 and J usage is TRBJ1-5; 7 nucleotides line up with TRBD1. Germline trimming cut 2 bases from V and 1 base from J; bases unmatched to any gene: 5. This CDR3 has 16 amino acids. Germline CDR1 reads MNHNY; CDR2 reads SVGAGI (reference sequence). DNA of the CDR3: TGTGCCAGCAGTTACAGCCGGACAGGAAGCAATCAGCCCCAGCATTTT. Translation gives CASSYSRTGSNQPQHF.

This chain links TRBV30 with TRBJ2-1; 8 positions agree with TRBD1. The CDR3 consists of 16 residues. After removal of 2 bases from V and 0 bases from J, the junction contained 6 bases not matched to a gene. Germline V gives CDR1 GTSNPN, CDR2 SVGIG (reference sequence). The CDR3 DNA is TGTGCCTGGAGTAGACAGGGGTCTAGCTCCTACAATGAGCAGTTCTTC. The encoded protein is CAWSRQGSSSYNEQFF.

The chain carries TRBV19 and TRBJ2-1; D unclear. The CDR3 has 13 amino acids. The germline gives CDR1 LNHDA, CDR2 SQIVND (reference sequence). The V gene lost 6 bases and the J gene lost 3 bases, with 9 bases spanning the gap. The CDR3: CASSLTRYNEQFF. CDR3 nucleotides: TGTGCCAGTAGCTTAACTCGCTACAATGAGCAGTTCTTC.

This chain joins TRBV7-3 and TRBJ2-1, with a tentative D call TRBD1 (6 bases). Germline CDR1 SGHTA, CDR2 FQGTGA. Trimming took 2 bases from V and 5 from J, leaving 13 bases between them. The CDR3 extends over 15 amino acids. The CDR3 loop reads CASSLSGVFNNEQFF. The CDR3 DNA sequence: TGTGCCAGCAGCTTATCAGGGGTTTTCAACAATGAGCAGTTCTTC.

V gene TRBV4-2 combines with J gene TRBJ2-1; no definite D call. The germline V and J ends were trimmed by 0 bases and 2 bases, with 14 bases remaining between them. This CDR3 is 17 amino acids long. Per germline, CDR1 LGHNA and CDR2 YNFKEQ. The CDR3 reads CASSQDGDIKTYNEQFF. The CDR3 DNA follows: TGTGCCAGCAGCCAAGATGGGGATATCAAAACCTACAATGAGCAGTTCTTC.

The chain combines TRBV4-2 with TRBJ2-7; either TRBD1 or TRBD2 may fit D (5 bases each). The CDR3 sequence is 15 residues long. CDR1 and CDR2 (germline): LGHNA, YNFKEQ. Trimming cost V 1 base and J 2 bases, with 12 bases left between them. This CDR3 is CASSQVGTSTYEQYF. CDR3 DNA: TGTGCCAGCAGCCAAGTGGGGACGTCCACCTACGAGCAGTACTTC.

The chain employs TRBV19 and TRBJ1-3, with no clear D. The CDR3 is 13 amino acids. Trimming took off 6 bases at V and 0 bases at J, with 6 bases between the two ends. Germline CDR1 is LNHDA and CDR2 is SQIVND (reference sequence). CDR3 sequence (DNA): TGTGCCAGTAGGCAGCGCTCTGGAAACACCATATATTTT. Protein sequence: CASRQRSGNTIYF.

This clone was observed once. The chain combines TRBV21-1 with TRBJ1-5. TRBV21-1 is classified as a pseudogene. CDR3 size: 14 residues. CDR3 region: CASRNTILYQPQHF. CDR3 in DNA: TGTGCCAGCAGAAATACTATTCTTTATCAGCCCCAGCATTTT.